This paragraph reports one T cell receptor (beta chain). It has no known antigen specificity. No per-base quality is available; no much larger clone lies one base away. These data belong to a study of response to subunit inactivated influenza vaccine (dated 2018 in TCRdb). Context from the whole study: The study used deep quantitative T cell receptor repertoire profiling to track responses to a trivalent subunit inactivated influenza vaccine.

General conclusions and limits of the study: The authors proposed that each seasonal influenza vaccination may bring in only a limited number of new T cells.

Library construction relied on RT-PCR. Data came from an Illumina HiSeq 2500. Clones were called with MiXCR by TCRdb after fastp trimmed the public reads at Q25, and only in-frame beta chains were retained. Each record represents a unique CDR3 protein, reported with the most common genes and DNA among its rows. Here the sample has hundreds of thousands of distinct CDR3 sequences; 11% occur a single time. The ten largest clones add up to approximately 9.9% of the sample. Separately, the same data were catalogued under a study of T cells expressing NK-cell markers. Drawing on the second study: TCR beta cDNA libraries were prepared using 5'RACE template switching, which introduced a universal primer site and unique molecular identifiers. TCR beta-chain repertoires were profiled in sorted CD3+CD56+NKG2C+, CD3+CD56+NKG2C- and CD3+CD56-NKG2C+ T-cell subsets from roughly eight donors. Seven of the eight sequenced donors were HCMV-seropositive and one was HCMV-seronegative. In several experiments an anti-gammadeltaTCR antibody was added to restrict sorting to alphabetaTCR-expressing T cells. In a handful of donors, the dominant CD3+CD56+NKG2C+ clonotypes were found to rank among the top 10 CD8+ clonotypes and to make up about 1.0-7.5% of CD8+ T cells. Those dominant clonotypes were again the most abundant among CD3+CD56-NKG2C+ cells in four donors, at roughly 28.3-60.1%. Whether the expanded NKG2C-expressing T cell clones were specific for HCMV antigens was left unclear. The study sequenced eight donors, all healthy volunteers chosen at random: three men and five women. HCMV-specific IgG was detected in serum with a commercial ELISA kit to determine HCMV serostatus. Ficoll density gradient centrifugation was used to isolate peripheral blood mononuclear cells from blood. For over five donors, unsorted PBMC were also used to sequence bulk peripheral blood T-cell repertoires. Priming for cDNA synthesis came from the TCR beta constant segment, and two successive PCR amplification steps followed. Libraries were sequenced as 2 x 150 bp reads on Illumina HiSeq 2000/2500, MiSeq or NextSeq. MIGEC was used to demultiplex reads and group the reads by UMI, and MiTCR was used to assemble and quantify clonotypes. Only TCR cDNA sequences supported by at least two reads were kept to exclude erroneous sequences. The tcR package was used for downstream repertoire analysis, with clonotypes matched between fractions based on CDR3 nucleotide sequence plus V segment. VDJmatch was used to annotate antigen specificity against VDJdb, with one amino acid substitution allowed in CDR3.

The input for sequencing was PBMCs from blood, taken on the day of vaccination. The receptor's source is a man between 45 and 60 years old who received an inactivated influenza vaccine. Donor details come from another sample of the same person, matched by shared clones.

The CDR3 has the sequence CASSQIGGALRDEQFF. In nucleotides, the sequence is TGCGCCAGCAGTCAGATCGGGGGGGCCTTGCGGGATGAGCAGTTCTTC. The receptor chain draws on TRBV5-1 and TRBJ2-1, and TRBD2 matches 8 of the central bases. As encoded in the germline V gene, CDR1 is SGHRS while CDR2 is YFSETQ. The germline V and J ends show losses of 5 bases and 8 bases respectively, and no gene match explains 15 bases of the junction. The CDR3 holds 16 amino acids from the cysteine to the phenylalanine. Of all the DNA, just the CDR3 is kept, 48 bases in frame from base 1.